A selection of T cell receptor beta chains follows, all from one sample in a study. TCRdb fed the 5' RACE reads into MiXCR, producing one record per CDR3 protein. This table holds 13,000 or so distinct CDR3 sequences, 23% found once. The sequenced sample consisted of naive CD4+ T cells sorted from blood. The receptors shown here come from a female donor with breast cancer. CDR3s include the opening cysteine and the closing phenylalanine or tryptophan. A D gene is named only where the DNA matches it firmly. Some rows have no size entry. The others give once, few or many, or a class for an expanded clone.

j_call,clone_size,v_call,cdr3_length,d_call,cdr3_nt,cdr3_aa
TRBJ1-2,many,TRBV20-1,15,TRBD1,TGCAGCCTTCTGAACTACGGACAGGGGAGGGATGGCTACACCTTC,CSLLNYGQGRDGYTF
TRBJ2-1,many,TRBV4-2,18,TRBD2,TGTGCCAGCAGCCAAGCATGGGGGGCGGGACTAGCGCTTTCTGGGCAGTTCTTC,CASSQAWGAGLALSGQFF
TRBJ2-7,NA,TRBV12-3/TRBV12-4,14,TRBD2,TGTGCCAGCAGTCTAGCGGGAGGGTCTCGCGAGCAGTACTTC,CASSLAGGSREQYF
TRBJ2-1,NA,TRBV20-1,15,TRBD1,TGCAGTGCTAGTCACCGACAGGGGGCAGGCAATGAGCAGTTCTTC,CSASHRQGAGNEQFF
TRBJ2-7,many,TRBV5-6,12,NA,TGTGCCAGCAGCATCTTCTCCTACGAGCAGTACTTC,CASSIFSYEQYF
TRBJ1-1,many,TRBV11-2,14,NA,TGTGCCAGCAGCCCATGGGCGGCGAACACTGAAGCTTTCTTT,CASSPWAANTEAFF
TRBJ2-3,many,TRBV12-3/TRBV12-4,15,TRBD2,TGTGCCAGCAGTTCCCTAACTAGCGGTATAGATACGCAGTATTTT,CASSSLTSGIDTQYF
TRBJ1-3,many,TRBV6-5,15,TRBD1,TGTGCCAGCAAAACAGGGGGCGGTCCTGGAAACACCATATATTTT,CASKTGGGPGNTIYF
TRBJ2-5,many,TRBV6-1,15,TRBD1,TGTGCCAGCTGCAAGGAGACAGGGGGCTGGGAGACCCAGTACTTC,CASCKETGGWETQYF
TRBJ1-1,once,TRBV5-1,14,NA,TGCGCCAGCAGCCCCGGGGACGTGAACATTGAAGCTTTCTTT,CASSPGDVNIEAFF
TRBJ1-1,NA,TRBV20-1,9,NA,TGCAGTTCTACACGGCCGGCCTTCTTT,CSSTRPAFF
TRBJ2-1,medium-sized,TRBV6-5,16,TRBD2,TGTGCCAGCAGATGGACTAGCGGAAGCTCCTACAATGAGCAGTTCTTC,CASRWTSGSSYNEQFF
TRBJ1-1,many,TRBV20-1,15,TRBD1,TGCAGTGCGAGAGCCCCGGACAGGGGTTACACTGAAGCTTTCTTT,CSARAPDRGYTEAFF
TRBJ1-1,NA,TRBV29-1,12,NA,TGCAGCGTTGTTGTAAAGAACACTGAAGCTTTCTTT,CSVVVKNTEAFF
TRBJ2-1,NA,TRBV6-2/TRBV6-3,17,TRBD2,TGTGCCAGCAGTTACCTTACCGGGGACTACAGCTACAATGAGCAGTTCTTC,CASSYLTGDYSYNEQFF
TRBJ2-1,many,TRBV7-9,16,TRBD2,TGTGCCAGCAGTCCCCGGACTAGCGGAACTTACAATGAGCAGTTCTTC,CASSPRTSGTYNEQFF
TRBJ2-1,NA,TRBV6-1,15,NA,TGTGCCAGCAGTGAGTGGCGGGACACTTACAATGAGCAGTTCTTC,CASSEWRDTYNEQFF
TRBJ2-3,few,TRBV4-1,15,NA,TGCGCCAGCAGCCCCCACGGAGCTTTGGGAGATACGCAGTATTTT,CASSPHGALGDTQYF
TRBJ2-1,many,TRBV20-1,14,TRBD2,TGCAGTGCAACCGGGACTAGCGACTACAATGAGCAGTTCTTC,CSATGTSDYNEQFF
TRBJ2-7,few,TRBV30,16,NA,TGTGCCTGGACCCCGGGCTTACGACTTAGCTCCTACGAGCAGTACTTC,CAWTPGLRLSSYEQYF
TRBJ1-6,many,TRBV12-3/TRBV12-4,15,NA,TGTGCCAGCAGTTTAGCAGACAGCCTTAATTCACCCCTCCACTTT,CASSLADSLNSPLHF
TRBJ2-1,NA,TRBV2,12,NA,TGTGCCAGCAGCGTCCTGACAGTTAAGCAGTTCTTC,CASSVLTVKQFF
TRBJ1-5,few,TRBV6-1,14,NA,TGTGCCAGCAGCGCACAGGGATTCAATCAGCCCCAGCATTTT,CASSAQGFNQPQHF
TRBJ1-2,many,TRBV3-1,14,NA,TGTGCCAGCAGCCTATCAGGGAGCCTCTATGGCTACACCTTC,CASSLSGSLYGYTF
TRBJ1-2,NA,TRBV5-1,17,NA,TGCGCCAGCAGCTTGGATTTAATCGGGGGCGCGAATGATGGCTACACCTTC,CASSLDLIGGANDGYTF
TRBJ2-1,NA,TRBV20-1,11,NA,TGCAGTGCCATCGAGACTAGGGCTTTGCTCTTC,CSAIETRALLF
TRBJ2-7,NA,TRBV19,15,NA,TGTGCCAGTAGTATAGTTGAGGACGGATTCTACGAGCAGTACTTC,CASSIVEDGFYEQYF
TRBJ1-1,NA,TRBV15,15,NA,TGTGCCACCAGCAGTACACCGCTTAGAGGGACTGAAGCTTTCTTT,CATSSTPLRGTEAFF
TRBJ1-6,many,TRBV5-1,13,NA,TGCGCCAGCAGCTTGGGAGGGGTTTCACCCCTCCACTTT,CASSLGGVSPLHF
TRBJ1-5,NA,TRBV25-1,14,NA,TGTGCCAGCAGTGACCGGGCCACCGAGGAGCCCCAGCATTTT,CASSDRATEEPQHF
TRBJ2-1,medium-sized,TRBV12-3/TRBV12-4,14,TRBD2,TGTGCCAGCAGGAGGACTAGCGGGAAGCAGGAGCAGTTCTTC,CASRRTSGKQEQFF
TRBJ1-1,NA,TRBV5-1,11,NA,TGCGCCGGCAGCTTGGGTTCTCTAGCCTTCTTT,CAGSLGSLAFF
TRBJ2-7,NA,TRBV29-1,13,NA,TGCAGCGTTGCCCGGGGTGAGGGGTACGAGCAGTACTTC,CSVARGEGYEQYF
TRBJ2-5,medium-sized,TRBV7-6,15,TRBD1,TGTGCCAGCGGTCACCGGGACAGCGCACAAGAGACCCAGTACTTC,CASGHRDSAQETQYF
TRBJ2-3,NA,TRBV5-1,16,NA,TGCGCCAGCAGCTTCGGGCAGGCGGTTGGAACAGATACGCAGTATTTT,CASSFGQAVGTDTQYF
TRBJ2-7,medium-sized,TRBV7-6,13,NA,TGTGCCAGCAGCTTAGGCAGATCCTACGAGCAGTACTTC,CASSLGRSYEQYF
TRBJ2-1,few,TRBV10-3,15,TRBD2,TGTGCCATCAGCCCGGTAGCGGGATTCTACAATGAGCAGTTCTTC,CAISPVAGFYNEQFF
TRBJ2-4,NA,TRBV20-1,17,NA,TGCAGTGCTAGAGATCCACACGGGACACCGAGGAAAAACATTCAGTACTTC,CSARDPHGTPRKNIQYF
TRBJ2-7,many,TRBV20-1,15,NA,TGCAGTGCTAGCTCCCTTGGGGGTTTAGTCTCCGAGCAGTACTTC,CSASSLGGLVSEQYF
TRBJ2-7,medium-sized,TRBV30,12,TRBD2,TGTGCCTGGATGGGACTAGCCGGCGAGCAGTACTTC,CAWMGLAGEQYF
TRBJ1-5,NA,TRBV6-5,15,TRBD1,TGTGCCAGCAGTCCCCAACAGGGGAGGGAGCAGCCCCAGCATTTC,CASSPQQGREQPQHF
TRBJ1-1,medium-sized,TRBV20-1,14,TRBD1,TGCAGTGCTAGACAGGGGGCTTTGAACACTGAAGCTTTCTTT,CSARQGALNTEAFF
TRBJ2-7,medium-sized,TRBV5-1,17,TRBD2,TGCGCCAGCAGCTTGGTCCCGACTAGCGGGCGCTCCTACGAGCAGTACTTC,CASSLVPTSGRSYEQYF
TRBJ2-1,few,TRBV5-1,17,NA,TGCGCCAGCAGCCGGTGGGGGGCGGTGGTGTCCTACAATGAGCAGTTCTTC,CASSRWGAVVSYNEQFF
TRBJ1-1,many,TRBV7-9,14,NA,TGTGCCAGCAGCCCGGACAGCATGAACACTGAAGCTTTCTTT,CASSPDSMNTEAFF
TRBJ2-1,few,TRBV6-1,15,TRBD1,TGTGCCAGCAGTGATCCAGGGGGTCCCTACAATGAGCAGTTCTTC,CASSDPGGPYNEQFF
TRBJ1-1,NA,TRBV7-9,14,TRBD1,TGTGCCAGCAGCCATATATCAGGGGGTACTGAAGCTTTCTTT,CASSHISGGTEAFF
TRBJ2-1,few,TRBV5-4,15,TRBD1,TGTGCCAGCAGCTGGGGACAGGGGGCCTACAATGAGCAGTTCTTC,CASSWGQGAYNEQFF
TRBJ1-1,many,TRBV14,14,NA,TGTGCCAGCAGCCAACCGGGAATGAACACTGAAGCTTTCTTT,CASSQPGMNTEAFF
TRBJ2-7,medium-sized,TRBV4-2,15,TRBD1,TGTGCCAGCAGCCAAGGGACAGGGGGCTCCTACGAGCAGTACTTC,CASSQGTGGSYEQYF